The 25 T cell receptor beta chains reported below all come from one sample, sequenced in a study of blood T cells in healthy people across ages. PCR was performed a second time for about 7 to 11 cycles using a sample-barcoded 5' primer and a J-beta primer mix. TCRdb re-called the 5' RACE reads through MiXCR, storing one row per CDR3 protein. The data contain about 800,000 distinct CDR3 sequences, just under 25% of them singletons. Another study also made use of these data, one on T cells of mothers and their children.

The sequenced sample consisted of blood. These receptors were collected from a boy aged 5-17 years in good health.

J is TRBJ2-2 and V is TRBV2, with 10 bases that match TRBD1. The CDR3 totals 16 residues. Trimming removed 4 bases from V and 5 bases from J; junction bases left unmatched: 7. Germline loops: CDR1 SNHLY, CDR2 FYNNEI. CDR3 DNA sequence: TGTGCCAGCAGTGGGGACAGGGGTTTAGTGACCGGGGAGCTGTTTTTT. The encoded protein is CASSGDRGLVTGELFF. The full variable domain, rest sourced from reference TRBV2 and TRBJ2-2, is EPEVTQTPSHQVTQMGQEVILRCVPISNHLYFYWYRQILGQKVEFLVSFYNNEISEKSEIFDDQFSVERPDGSNFTLKIRSTKLEDSAMYFCASSGDRGLVTGELFFGEGSRLTVL.

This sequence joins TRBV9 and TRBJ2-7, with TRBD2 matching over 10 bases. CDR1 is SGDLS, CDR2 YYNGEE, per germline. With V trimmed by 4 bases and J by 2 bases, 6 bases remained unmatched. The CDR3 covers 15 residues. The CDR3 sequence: CASSPSGGNTYEQYF. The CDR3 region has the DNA TGTGCCAGCAGCCCTAGCGGGGGAAATACCTACGAGCAGTACTTC. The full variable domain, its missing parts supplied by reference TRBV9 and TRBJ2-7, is DSGVTQTPKHLITATGQRVTLRCSPRSGDLSVYWYQQSLDQGLQFLIQYYNGEERAKGNILERFSAQQFPDLHSELNLSSLELGDSALYFCASSPSGGNTYEQYFGPGTRLTVT.

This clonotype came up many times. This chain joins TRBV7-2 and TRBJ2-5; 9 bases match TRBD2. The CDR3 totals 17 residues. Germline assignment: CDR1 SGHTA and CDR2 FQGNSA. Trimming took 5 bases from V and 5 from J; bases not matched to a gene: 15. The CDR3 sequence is CASSPELAGRSGETQYF. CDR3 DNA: TGTGCCAGCAGCCCCGAGCTAGCGGGGAGGAGTGGGGAGACCCAGTACTTC.

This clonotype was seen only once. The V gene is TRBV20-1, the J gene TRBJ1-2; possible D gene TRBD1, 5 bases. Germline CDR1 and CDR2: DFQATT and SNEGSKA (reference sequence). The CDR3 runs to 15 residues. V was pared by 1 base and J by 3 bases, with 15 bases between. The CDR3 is CSARGSGTRDYGYTF. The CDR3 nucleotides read TGCAGTGCTAGAGGCAGTGGGACGAGGGACTATGGCTACACCTTC.

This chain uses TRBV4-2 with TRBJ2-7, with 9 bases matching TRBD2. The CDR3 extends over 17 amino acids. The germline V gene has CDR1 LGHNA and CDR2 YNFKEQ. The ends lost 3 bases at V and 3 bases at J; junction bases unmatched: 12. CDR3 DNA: TGTGCCAGCAGCCAGAATCCACTAGCGGGCCTAAACTACGAGCAGTACTTC. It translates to CASSQNPLAGLNYEQYF.

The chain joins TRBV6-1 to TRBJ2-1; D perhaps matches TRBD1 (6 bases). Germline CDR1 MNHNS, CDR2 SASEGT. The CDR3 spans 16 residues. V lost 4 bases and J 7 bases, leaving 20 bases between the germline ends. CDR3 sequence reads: CASSGGSAQRGNEQFF. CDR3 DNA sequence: TGTGCCAGCAGTGGGGGGTCGGCTCAAAGGGGGAATGAGCAGTTCTTC.

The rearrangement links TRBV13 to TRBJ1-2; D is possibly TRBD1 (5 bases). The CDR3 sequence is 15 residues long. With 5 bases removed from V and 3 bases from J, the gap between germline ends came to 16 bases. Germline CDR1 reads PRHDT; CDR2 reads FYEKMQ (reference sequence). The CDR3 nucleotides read TGTGCCAGCAGCAAGGGGACTACTCGTGACTATGGCTACACCTTC. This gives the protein CASSKGTTRDYGYTF.

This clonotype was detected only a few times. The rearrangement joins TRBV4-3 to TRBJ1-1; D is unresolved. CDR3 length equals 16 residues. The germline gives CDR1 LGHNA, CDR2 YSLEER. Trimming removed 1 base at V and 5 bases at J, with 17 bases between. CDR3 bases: TGCGCCAGCAGCCAAGTAGCGACAATGTCGGGGACTGAAGCTTTCTTT. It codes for CASSQVATMSGTEAFF.

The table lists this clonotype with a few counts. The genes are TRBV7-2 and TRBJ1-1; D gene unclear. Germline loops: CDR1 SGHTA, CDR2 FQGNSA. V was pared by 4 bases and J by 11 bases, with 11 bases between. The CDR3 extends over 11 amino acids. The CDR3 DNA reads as TGTGCCAGCAGCTACGGTGGAAGGGCTTTCTTT. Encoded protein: CASSYGGRAFF. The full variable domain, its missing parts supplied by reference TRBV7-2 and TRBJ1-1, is GAGVSQSPSNKVTEKGKDVELRCDPISGHTALYWYRQSLGQGLEFLIYFQGNSAPDKSGLPSDRFSAERTGGSVSTLTIQRTQQEDSAVYLCASSYGGRAFFGQGTRLTVV.

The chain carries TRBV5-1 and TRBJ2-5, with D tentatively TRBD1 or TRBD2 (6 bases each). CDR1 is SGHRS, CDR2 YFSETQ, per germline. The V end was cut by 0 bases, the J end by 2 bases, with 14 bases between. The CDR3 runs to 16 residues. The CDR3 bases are TGCGCCAGCAGCTTGGGCGGGACAAAAGCACAAGAGACCCAGTACTTC. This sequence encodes CASSLGGTKAQETQYF.

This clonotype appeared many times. CDR3 nucleotide sequence: TGTGCCAGCATGGGTTTTGGGACCCAGTACTTC. This gives the protein CASMGFGTQYF. V usage is TRBV28 and J usage is TRBJ2-5; no firm D call. The germline V gene has CDR1 MDHEN and CDR2 SYDVKM. This CDR3 is built from 11 residues. Between the trimmed V and J ends, which lost 7 bases and 7 bases, there was a span of 10 bases.

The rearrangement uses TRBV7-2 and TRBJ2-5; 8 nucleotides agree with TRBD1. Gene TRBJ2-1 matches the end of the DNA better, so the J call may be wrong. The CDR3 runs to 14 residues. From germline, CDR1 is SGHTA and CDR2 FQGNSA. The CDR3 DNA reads TGTGCCAGCAGGGCAGGGGGCTCCCGGCATGAGCAGTTCTTC. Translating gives CASRAGGSRHEQFF.

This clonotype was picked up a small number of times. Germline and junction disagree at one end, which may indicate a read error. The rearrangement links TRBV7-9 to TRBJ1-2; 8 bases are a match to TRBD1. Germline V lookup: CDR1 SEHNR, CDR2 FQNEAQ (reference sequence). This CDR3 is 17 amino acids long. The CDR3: CAGSSIYPGGDSRGYTF. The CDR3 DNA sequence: TGTGCCGGCAGCTCTATCTACCCAGGGGGCGACTCTCGAGGCTACACCTTC.

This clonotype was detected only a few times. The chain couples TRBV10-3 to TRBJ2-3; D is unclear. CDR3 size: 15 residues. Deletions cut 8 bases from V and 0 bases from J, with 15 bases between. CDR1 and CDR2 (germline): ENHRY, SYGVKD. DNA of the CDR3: TGTGCCATCCGCCCAGGAGTACTTAGCACAGATACGCAGTATTTT. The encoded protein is CAIRPGVLSTDTQYF.

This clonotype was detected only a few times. As DNA, the CDR3 is TGTGCCAGCAGCTTAGGCAGGAGGGACTACGAGCAGTACTTC. Its protein is CASSLGRRDYEQYF. The chain carries TRBV13 and TRBJ2-7, with a tentative D call TRBD2 (6 bases). The CDR3 spans 14 residues. Germline V gene data show CDR1 as PRHDT and CDR2 as FYEKMQ (reference sequence). V was cut by 0 bases and J by 3 bases, with 9 bases left in between.

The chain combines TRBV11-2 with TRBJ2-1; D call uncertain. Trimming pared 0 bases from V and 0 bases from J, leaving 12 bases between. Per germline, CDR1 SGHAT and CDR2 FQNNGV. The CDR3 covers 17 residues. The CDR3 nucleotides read TGTGCCAGCAGCTTAGACCCGGTCTGGAGCTCCTACAATGAGCAGTTCTTC. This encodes CASSLDPVWSSYNEQFF.

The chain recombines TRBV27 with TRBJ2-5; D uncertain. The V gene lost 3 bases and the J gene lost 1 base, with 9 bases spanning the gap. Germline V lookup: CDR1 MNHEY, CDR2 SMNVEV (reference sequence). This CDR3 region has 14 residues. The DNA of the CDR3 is TGTGCCAGCAGTTTTGGTAGTCCCCAAGAGACCCAGTACTTC. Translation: CASSFGSPQETQYF.

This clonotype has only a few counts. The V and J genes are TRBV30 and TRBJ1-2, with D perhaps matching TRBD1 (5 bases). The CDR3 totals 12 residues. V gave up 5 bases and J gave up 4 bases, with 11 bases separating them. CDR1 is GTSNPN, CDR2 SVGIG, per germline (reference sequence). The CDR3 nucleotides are TGTGCCTGGGAAGGGACGGTCTATGGCTACACCTTC. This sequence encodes CAWEGTVYGYTF.

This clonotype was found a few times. The CDR3 sequence: CASSLGASGSDEQFF. CDR3 nucleotides: TGTGCCAGCAGCTTAGGGGCTAGCGGGAGCGATGAGCAGTTCTTC. The chain joins TRBV7-2 to TRBJ2-1; the match to TRBD2 covers 10 bases. Germline V gives CDR1 SGHTA, CDR2 FQGNSA. The length of the CDR3 is 15 residues. V shed 1 base, J shed 8 bases, and the junction held 5 bases outside the gene matches.

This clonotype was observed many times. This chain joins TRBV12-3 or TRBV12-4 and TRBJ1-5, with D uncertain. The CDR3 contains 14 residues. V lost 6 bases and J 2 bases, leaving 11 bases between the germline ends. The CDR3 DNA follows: TGTGCCAGCAGGATAAGCGGCGGCAATCAGCCCCAGCATTTT. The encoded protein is CASRISGGNQPQHF.

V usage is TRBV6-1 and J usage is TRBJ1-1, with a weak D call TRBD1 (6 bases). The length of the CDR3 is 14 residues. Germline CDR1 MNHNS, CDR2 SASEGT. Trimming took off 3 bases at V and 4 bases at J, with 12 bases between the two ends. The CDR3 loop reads CASSEKGGPTEAFF. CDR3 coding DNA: TGTGCCAGCAGTGAGAAGGGGGGACCCACTGAAGCTTTCTTT.

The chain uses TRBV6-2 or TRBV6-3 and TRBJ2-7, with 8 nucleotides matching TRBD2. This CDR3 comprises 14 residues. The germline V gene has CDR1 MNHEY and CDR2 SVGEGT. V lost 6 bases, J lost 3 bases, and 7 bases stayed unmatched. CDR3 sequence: CASSPWSGSYEQYF. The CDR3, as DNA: TGTGCCAGCAGCCCATGGAGCGGGAGCTACGAGCAGTACTTC.

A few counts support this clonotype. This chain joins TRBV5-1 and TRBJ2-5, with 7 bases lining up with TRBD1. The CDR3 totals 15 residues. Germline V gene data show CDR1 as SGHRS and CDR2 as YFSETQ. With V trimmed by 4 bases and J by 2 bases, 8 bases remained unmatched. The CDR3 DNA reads TGCGCCAGCAGCCTGACAGGGTGGGATCAAGAGACCCAGTACTTC. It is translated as CASSLTGWDQETQYF.

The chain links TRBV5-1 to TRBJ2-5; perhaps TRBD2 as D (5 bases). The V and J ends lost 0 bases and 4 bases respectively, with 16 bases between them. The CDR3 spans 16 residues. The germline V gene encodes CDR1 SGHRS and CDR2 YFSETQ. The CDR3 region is CASSLAWLGGGETQYF. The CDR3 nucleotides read TGCGCCAGCAGCTTGGCCTGGCTCGGAGGAGGAGAGACCCAGTACTTC.

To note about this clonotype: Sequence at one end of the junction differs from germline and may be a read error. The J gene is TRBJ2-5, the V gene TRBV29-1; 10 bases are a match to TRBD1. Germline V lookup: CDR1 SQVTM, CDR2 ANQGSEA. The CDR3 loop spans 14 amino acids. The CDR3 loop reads CSGGRGTGEDEQLF. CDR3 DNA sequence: TGCAGCGGGGGGAGGGGGACAGGGGAAGATGAGCAGCTCTTC.